Listed below are T cell receptor delta chains from one sample, sequenced in a study of gamma-delta T cells after stem cell transplantation. TCRdb redid clone calling on the RT-PCR reads using CATT. This sample yields under 6,000 delta-chain clones, of which 1.5% to 2% are seen a single time; about 34% belongs to the top ten. Sequenced: gamma-delta T cells. Receptors were obtained from a human donor. It is not recorded whose cells these are; they may come from a transplant donor. The CDR3 runs from the conserved cysteine through the conserved F or W. The D gene is left open where the match is weak. Expanded clones get a size class; other rows say once, few or many, or leave the size out.

14	TRDJ1	TRDV2	TRDD3	.	CACVLLGATDKPIF	TGTGCCTGTGTCCTACTGGGGGCCACCGATAAACCCATCTTT
17	TRDJ1	TRDV2	TRDD3	medium-sized	CACDSLVGDRIADKLIF	TGTGCCTGTGACTCTCTCGTGGGGGATCGCATCGCCGATAAACTCATCTTT
18	TRDJ1	TRDV2	TRDD3	.	CACDKVGDPFPYTDKLIF	TGTGCCTGTGACAAAGTGGGGGATCCGTTCCCGTACACCGATAAACTCATCTTT
15	TRDJ1	TRDV2	.	few	CACDPLGNHTDKLIF	TGTGCCTGTGACCCGCTGGGGAATCACACCGATAAACTCATCTTT
18	TRDJ1	TRDV2	TRDD3	medium-sized	CACDTIDRWGTRTDKLIF	TGTGCCTGTGACACCATAGACCGTTGGGGGACCCGCACCGATAAACTCATCTTT
17	TRDJ1	TRDV2	TRDD3	medium-sized	CACDNLGILGPAGKLIF	TGTGCCTGTGACAATCTGGGGATACTGGGACCCGCTGGTAAACTCATCTTT
19	TRDJ1	TRDV2	TRDD3	few	CACDDLLGDTQLYTDKLIF	TGTGCCTGTGACGACCTCCTGGGGGATACACAGTTGTACACCGATAAACTCATCTTT
18	TRDJ1	TRDV2	TRDD3	few	CACDTLSGGYLHTDKLIF	TGTGCCTGTGACACCTTAAGTGGGGGATACCTGCACACCGATAAACTCATCTTT
14	TRDJ1	TRDV2	TRDD3	medium-sized	CACDTLTGGTILIF	TGTGCCTGTGACACCCTAACTGGGGGGACCATTCTCATCTTT
19	TRDJ3	TRDV2	TRDD3	.	CACDTVGDTGAWDTRQMFF	TGTGCCTGTGACACAGTGGGGGATACGGGCGCCTGGGACACCCGACAGATGTTTTTC
16	TRDJ1	TRDV2	.	.	CACDPPAMVDTDKLIF	TGTGCCTGTGACCCTCCCGCAATGGTGGATACCGATAAACTCATCTTT
19	TRDJ3	TRDV2	.	large	CACDTASSPSGWDTRQMFF	TGTGCCTGTGACACCGCGAGTAGTCCTTCTGGCTGGGACACCCGACAGATGTTTTTC
16	TRDJ1	TRDV2	.	few	CACDPVGVPYTDKLIF	TGTGCCTGTGACCCCGTAGGGGTCCCCTACACCGATAAACTCATCTTT
16	TRDJ1	TRDV2	.	.	CACDTVGGRGTDKLIF	TGTGCCTGTGACACCGTGGGGGGCCGAGGTACCGATAAACTCATCTTT
16	TRDJ1	TRDV2	TRDD3	large	CACDTLSGGSTDKLIF	TGTGCCTGTGACACCTTATCTGGGGGGTCAACCGATAAACTCATCTTT
15	TRDJ1	TRDV2	.	.	CACDTVGTANDKLIF	TGTGCCTGTGACACAGTGGGGACGGCCAACGATAAACTCATCTTT
18	TRDJ1	TRDV2	TRDD3	medium-sized	CACDTLGIRKGDTDKLIF	TGTGCCTGTGACACCCTGGGGATACGCAAAGGAGACACCGATAAACTCATCTTT
13	TRDJ1	TRDV2	.	medium-sized	CACDTWGGDKLIF	TGTGCCTGTGACACGTGGGGGGGCGATAAACTCATCTTT
15	TRDJ1	TRDV2	TRDD3	.	CACDLLGSSTDKLIF	TGTGCCTGTGACTTACTGGGGTCATCCACCGATAAACTCATCTTT
18	TRDJ1	TRDV2	TRDD3	few	CACDRISTGGYDTDKLIF	TGTGCCTGTGACAGGATTTCAACTGGGGGATACGACACCGATAAACTCATCTTT
21	TRDJ3	TRDV2	TRDD3	few	CACDTVVRDTRPTWDTRQMFF	TGTGCCTGTGACACCGTTGTCCGGGATACGCGACCCACCTGGGACACCCGACAGATGTTCTTC
23	TRDJ1	TRDV2	TRDD3	.	CACDALLGDTWDRKDVYTDKLIF	TGTGCCTGTGACGCCTTACTGGGGGATACGTGGGACCGCAAGGACGTTTACACCGATAAACTCATCTTT
20	TRDJ1	TRDV2	TRDD3	few	CACDSLGDKGPDRMTDKLIF	TGTGCCTGTGACAGCCTGGGGGATAAGGGACCAGACCGTATGACCGATAAACTCATCTTT
16	TRDJ1	TRDV2	TRDD3	hyperexpanded	CACDPLLGDSTDKLIF	TGTGCCTGTGACCCTTTACTGGGGGATTCCACCGATAAACTCATCTTT
17	TRDJ1	TRDV2	.	.	CACDTVGKTDEIDKLIF	TGTGCCTGCGACACCGTTGGGAAGACCGACGAGATCGATAAACTCATCTTT
17	TRDJ1	TRDV2	TRDD3	medium-sized	CACDPLLGAVYTDKLIF	TGTGCCTGTGACCCCTTACTGGGGGCGGTGTACACCGATAAACTCATCTTT
15	TRDJ1	TRDV2	.	.	CACDPVLPDTDKLIF	TGTGCCTGTGACCCCGTACTCCCCGACACCGATAAACTCATCTTT
17	TRDJ1	TRDV2	.	.	CACVLVGAPVVTDKLIF	TGTGCCTGTGTCCTAGTGGGGGCTCCAGTTGTGACCGATAAACTCATCTTT
18	TRDJ1	TRDV2	TRDD3	.	CACDTVVLGEKYTDKLIF	TGTGCCTGTGACACCGTTGTACTGGGGGAGAAATACACCGATAAACTCATCTTT
17	TRDJ1	TRDV2	.	.	CACDSLLGGNYTDKLIF	TGTGCCTGTGACTCCTTACTGGGCGGGAATTACACCGATAAACTCATCTTT
19	TRDJ1	TRDV2	TRDD3	medium-sized	CACAPLGDSIGIYTDKLIF	TGTGCCTGCGCCCCACTGGGGGATAGTATAGGTATCTACACCGATAAACTCATCTTT
18	TRDJ1	TRDV2	TRDD3	few	CACDTLNLGDTRTDKLIF	TGTGCCTGTGACACCTTAAACCTGGGGGATACAAGGACCGATAAACTCATCTTT
18	TRDJ3	TRDV2	TRDD3	.	CACDTLLGDTRDTRQMFF	TGTGCCTGTGACACCCTACTAGGGGATACGCGGGACACCCGACAGATGTTTTTC
17	TRDJ1	TRDV2	TRDD3	.	CACDTLLGDTSTDKLIF	TGTGCCTGTGACACTCTACTGGGGGATACGTCGACCGATAAACTCATCTTT
19	TRDJ1	TRDV2	TRDD3	few	CACDILLGDPFPYTDKLIF	TGTGCCTGTGACATTTTACTGGGGGATCCGTTCCCGTACACCGATAAACTCATCTTT
21	TRDJ3	TRDV2	TRDD3	few	CACDTINTGGYSSWDTRQMFF	TGTGCCTGTGACACGATCAATACTGGGGGCTATAGCTCCTGGGACACCCGACAGATGTTTTTC
17	TRDJ1	TRDV2	.	medium-sized	CACDTLLPRKDTNKLIF	TGTGCCTGTGACACTCTCCTTCCCCGGAAAGACACCAATAAACTCATCTTT
20	TRDJ1	TRDV2	.	few	CACDTLLPTRVLGESDKLIF	TGTGCCTGTGACACCCTCCTTCCTACGAGGGTACTGGGGGAGTCCGATAAACTCATCTTT
16	TRDJ1	TRDV2	TRDD3	many	CACDLLLGMARDKLIF	TGCGCCTGTGACCTCTTACTGGGGATGGCACGAGATAAACTCATCTTT
18	TRDJ1	TRDV2	TRDD3	.	CACDTPYGGIRDTDKLIF	TGTGCCTGTGACACACCGTACGGGGGGATACGCGACACCGATAAACTCATCTTT
22	TRDJ3	TRDV2	TRDD3	.	CACDTLNLGDTRPTWDTRQMFF	TGTGCCTGTGACACCTTAAACTTGGGGGATACGCGACCCACCTGGGACACCCGACAGATGTTTTTC
14	TRDJ1	TRDV2	TRDD3	few	CACDPVGGIDKLIF	TGTGCCTGTGATCCCGTGGGGGGGATCGACAAACTCATCTTT
23	TRDJ3	TRDV2	.	few	CACDTVVGGPSEGDSWDTRQMFF	TGTGCCTGCGACACCGTCGTTGGGGGCCCTTCGGAAGGGGACTCCTGGGACACCCGGCAGATGTTTTTC
16	TRDJ1	TRDV2	.	medium-sized	CACDTLTGPRRDKLIF	TGTGCCTGTGACACCCTTACTGGGCCCCGCCGCGATAAACTCATCTTT
18	TRDJ3	TRDV2	TRDD3	medium-sized	CACEPYWGIAWDTRQMFF	TGTGCCTGTGAACCCTACTGGGGGATAGCCTGGGACACCCGACAGATGTTTTTC
19	TRDJ1	TRDV2	TRDD3	medium-sized	CACDTLRPGGPTHTDKLIF	TGTGCCTGTGACACCCTCCGACCTGGGGGACCGACCCACACCGATAAACTCATCTTT
16	TRDJ1	TRDV2	TRDD3	many	CACVPLLGDYTDKLIF	TGTGCCTGTGTCCCTTTACTGGGGGATTACACCGATAAACTCATCTTT